The clone carrying this T cell receptor beta chain was detected ten times or more. Germline V gene lookup returns CDR1 SQVTM and CDR2 ANQGSEA. V was trimmed by 7 bases and J by 5 bases, leaving 11 bases between them. The CDR3 has 11 amino acids. Some clones are missing from TCRdb's copy, which holds only in-frame ones; the method was immunoSEQ multiplex PCR. The sample has around 70,000 clones; roughly 92% are singletons. This sample stems from a study of T cell changes during pregnancy in multiple sclerosis. The sequenced sample was peripheral blood, obtained before pregnancy. The clonotype originates from a female donor with multiple sclerosis, enrolled in a pregnancy study. The chain recombines TRBV29-1 with TRBJ1-2; D is perhaps TRBD1 (5 bases). CDR3 loop: CSGGEEYGYTF. CDR3 nucleotide sequence: TGCAGCGGAGGGGAGGAGTATGGCTACACCTTC.